The rows below give T cell receptor beta chains drawn from one sample of a study of identical twins. Using its own MiXCR run on the 5' RACE reads, TCRdb lists one record per CDR3 protein. The table has some 660,000 distinct CDR3 sequences, 8.6% seen once. These same records also appear under a second study, on yellow fever vaccine responses in identical twins.

The sequenced material came from PBMCs. All receptors derive from a woman aged 18-29 years in good health. Each CDR3 is given with its conserved first and last residue. Fields, in order: J gene, D gene, clone size, V gene, CDR3 DNA, CDR3 protein. A D gene is named only where the DNA matches it firmly. Rows may omit the clone size; those that give it use once, few, many or a size class.

J: TRBJ2-1
D: TRBD2
size: -
V: TRBV11-2
DNA: TGTGCCAGCAGCTTAGGGGGGGGGATTACGTCCTACAATGAGCAGTTCTTC
CDR3: CASSLGGGITSYNEQFF

J: TRBJ1-4
D: TRBD1
size: -
V: TRBV27
DNA: TGTGCCAGCAGTTGGGACAGGCAAAATGAAAAACTGTTTTTT
CDR3: CASSWDRQNEKLFF

J: TRBJ1-4
D: -
size: few
V: TRBV7-9
DNA: TGTGCCAGCAGCTTCGGCGTCGGCCCGGAAAAACTGTTTTTT
CDR3: CASSFGVGPEKLFF

J: TRBJ2-1
D: TRBD2
size: few
V: TRBV4-3
DNA: TGCGCCAGCAGCCAAGACCCCCTAGCGGGATCGGTCTACAATGAGCAGTTCTTC
CDR3: CASSQDPLAGSVYNEQFF

J: TRBJ1-1
D: -
size: many
V: TRBV6-2/TRBV6-3
DNA: TGTGCCAGCACCCCGGGCGGCCGACGGTGGGCTGCTGAAGCTTTCTTT
CDR3: CASTPGGRRWAAEAFF

J: TRBJ2-3
D: TRBD2
size: -
V: TRBV11-2
DNA: TGTGCCAGCAGCTCCCCGACCGGACTAGCCACAGATACGCAGTATTTT
CDR3: CASSSPTGLATDTQYF

J: TRBJ2-7
D: TRBD1
size: few
V: TRBV29-1
DNA: TGCAGCGCCGCACAGGGGCGCTCCTACGAGCAGTACTTC
CDR3: CSAAQGRSYEQYF

J: TRBJ2-6
D: TRBD1
size: many
V: TRBV5-1
DNA: TGCGCCAGCAGCTACGGACAGGCCATGCCTCCATCTGGGGCCAACGTCCTGACTTTC
CDR3: CASSYGQAMPPSGANVLTF

J: TRBJ1-2
D: -
size: few
V: TRBV4-1
DNA: TGCGCCAGCAGCCCTATAGACAAGACAACTAACTATGGCTACACCTTC
CDR3: CASSPIDKTTNYGYTF

J: TRBJ2-5
D: TRBD2
size: -
V: TRBV4-2
DNA: TGTGCCAGCAGCCAAGAAGCTAGCGGGGGCCCGGAGACCCAGTACTTC
CDR3: CASSQEASGGPETQYF

J: TRBJ2-7
D: TRBD2
size: -
V: TRBV25-1
DNA: TGTGCCAGTGCGTCGGGACTAACTTACGAGCAGTACTTC
CDR3: CASASGLTYEQYF